This T cell receptor beta chain was captured by sequencing in a study of identical twins. Findings and limits, study-wide: Partial confounding of zero-insertion analyses by invariant MAIT and iNKT cells was possible. Carriage of fewer insertions was seen in abundant cord blood beta clonotypes, whereas memory repertoires showed none.

Looked up from germline, CDR1 is SGHRS and CDR2 is YFSETQ. V was pared by 0 bases and J by 6 bases, with 11 bases between. The CDR3 totals 14 residues. MiXCR, applied by TCRdb to the 5' RACE reads, yields one record per CDR3 protein. The sample has about 450,000 distinct CDR3 sequences; under 20% are singletons. There were only healthy Caucasians among the donors. This clonotype was picked up many times. Its antigen is unknown. This clonotype was sampled from a man in his forties or fifties in good health. The sample was naive T cells sorted from blood. The V gene is TRBV5-1, the J gene TRBJ2-3; D might be TRBD2 (5 bases). CDR3 nucleotides: TGCGCCAGCAGCTTGGAATCCGGGGTGGATACGCAGTATTTT. Its translation: CASSLESGVDTQYF. Full variable domain (outside the CDR3, taken from reference TRBV5-1 and TRBJ2-3): KAGVTQTPRYLIKTRGQQVTLSCSPISGHRSVSWYQQTPGQGLQFLFEYFSETQRNKGNFPGRFSGRQFSNSRSEMNVSTLELGDSALYLCASSLESGVDTQYFGPGTRLTVL.